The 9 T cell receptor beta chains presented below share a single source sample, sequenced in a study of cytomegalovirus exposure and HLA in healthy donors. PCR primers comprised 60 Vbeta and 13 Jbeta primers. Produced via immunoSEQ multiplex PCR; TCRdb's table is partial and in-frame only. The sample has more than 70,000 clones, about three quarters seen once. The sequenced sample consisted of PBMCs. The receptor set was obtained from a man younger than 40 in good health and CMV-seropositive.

CDR3 nucleotides: TGTGCCAGCTGGGACAGGAGCAATCAGCCCCAGCATTTT. This translates into CASWDRSNQPQHF. V usage is TRBV6-5 and J usage is TRBJ1-5, with TRBD1 matching 8 bases. This CDR3 is 13 amino acids long. Germline assignment: CDR1 MNHEY and CDR2 SVGAGI. With 8 bases clipped from V and 1 base from J, the junction kept 1 base outside the gene matches.

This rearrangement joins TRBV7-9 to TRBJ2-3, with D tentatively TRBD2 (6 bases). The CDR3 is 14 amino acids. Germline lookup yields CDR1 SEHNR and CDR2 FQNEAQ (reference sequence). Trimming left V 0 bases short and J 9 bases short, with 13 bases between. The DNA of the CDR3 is TGTGCCAGCAGCTTAGCCTCGGGGGTCAGAACGCAGTATTTT. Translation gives CASSLASGVRTQYF.

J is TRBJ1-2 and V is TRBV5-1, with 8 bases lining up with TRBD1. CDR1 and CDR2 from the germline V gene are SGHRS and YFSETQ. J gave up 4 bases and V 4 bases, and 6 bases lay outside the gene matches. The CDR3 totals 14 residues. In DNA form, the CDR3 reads TGCGCCAGCAGCCGTGGACAGGGAAGCTATGGCTACACCTTC. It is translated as CASSRGQGSYGYTF.

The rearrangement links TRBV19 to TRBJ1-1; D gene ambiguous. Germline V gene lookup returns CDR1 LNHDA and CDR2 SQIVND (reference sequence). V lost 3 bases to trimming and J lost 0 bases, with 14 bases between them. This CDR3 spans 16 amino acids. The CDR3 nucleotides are TGTGCCAGTAGTATTTCGAGACACTTAATGAACACTGAAGCTTTCTTT. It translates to CASSISRHLMNTEAFF.

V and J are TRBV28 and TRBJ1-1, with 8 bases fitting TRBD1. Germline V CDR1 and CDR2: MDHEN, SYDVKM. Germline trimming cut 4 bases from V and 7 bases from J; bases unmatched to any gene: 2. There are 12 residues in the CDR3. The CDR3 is CASSSTGDEAFF. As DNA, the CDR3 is TGTGCCAGCAGTTCGACAGGGGATGAAGCTTTCTTT.

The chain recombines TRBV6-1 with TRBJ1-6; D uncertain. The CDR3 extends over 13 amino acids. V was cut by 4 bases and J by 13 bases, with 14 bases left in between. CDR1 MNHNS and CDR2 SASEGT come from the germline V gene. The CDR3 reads CASSGQTLEPLHF. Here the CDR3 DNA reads TGTGCCAGCAGTGGCCAGACTCTTGAGCCCCTCCACTTT.

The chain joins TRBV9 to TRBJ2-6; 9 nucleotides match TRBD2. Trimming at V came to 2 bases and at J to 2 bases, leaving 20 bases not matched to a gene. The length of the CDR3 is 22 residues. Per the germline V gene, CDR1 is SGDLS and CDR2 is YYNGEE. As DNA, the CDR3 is TGTGCCAGCAGCGTCTCATCCGTTGGCGGGAGGGCCGTAGTGACTGGGGCCAACGTCCTGACTTTC. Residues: CASSVSSVGGRAVVTGANVLTF.

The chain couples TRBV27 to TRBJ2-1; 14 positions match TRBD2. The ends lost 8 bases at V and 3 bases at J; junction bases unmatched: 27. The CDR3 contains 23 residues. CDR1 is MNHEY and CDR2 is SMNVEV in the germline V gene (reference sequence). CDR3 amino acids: CASSVRGQLLTSGRGQVYNEQFF. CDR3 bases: TGTGCCAGCTCAGTTCGGGGACAGCTGTTGACTAGCGGGAGGGGGCAGGTCTACAATGAGCAGTTCTTC.

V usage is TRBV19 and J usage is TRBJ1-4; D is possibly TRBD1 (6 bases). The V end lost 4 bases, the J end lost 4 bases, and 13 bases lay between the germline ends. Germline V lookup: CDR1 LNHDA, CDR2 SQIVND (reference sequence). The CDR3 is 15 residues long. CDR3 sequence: CASSTWTALNEKLFF. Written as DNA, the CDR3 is TGTGCCAGTAGTACATGGACAGCACTTAATGAAAAACTGTTTTTT.